What follows are 31 T cell receptor beta chains derived from one specimen sequenced in a study of T cell repertoires in cytomegalovirus infection. Each CDR3 protein gets one entry after TCRdb re-called the reads with MiXCR. In the table there are over 300,000 distinct CDR3 sequences, 17% of which are singletons. The sample was PBMCs. These receptors were collected from a human donor in good health (CMV status not recorded). Some clones in this sample may be carry-over from other donors' samples.

The genes are TRBV12-3 or TRBV12-4 and TRBJ1-1, with D tentatively TRBD1 (6 bases). The CDR3 is 13 amino acids. Deletions cut 5 bases from V and 5 bases from J, with 12 bases between. This chain's CDR3 is CASSANRDTEAFF. The CDR3 DNA reads TGTGCCAGCAGTGCCAACAGGGATACTGAAGCTTTCTTT.

The chain recombines TRBV5-1 with TRBJ1-1; 12 nucleotides agree with TRBD1. Germline-derived CDR1 and CDR2 are SGHRS and YFSETQ. The CDR3 is made up of 19 amino acids. V dropped 4 bases and J dropped 0; count of bases not matched to a gene: 13. The CDR3 sequence: CASSQRTGTGGRMNTEAFF. Written as DNA, the CDR3 is TGCGCCAGCAGCCAAAGAACCGGGACAGGGGGCAGGATGAACACTGAAGCTTTCTTT.

This clonotype was counted only a few times. The gene calls are TRBV5-4 and TRBJ2-5; no firm D call. The germline V gene has CDR1 SGHNT and CDR2 YYREEE (reference sequence). V was shortened by 4 bases and J by 4 bases, with 17 bases between the two germline ends. CDR3 length: 15 amino acids. In DNA form, the CDR3 reads TGTGCCAGCAGCCCGGCTACCCGAGGCCCAGAGACCCAGTACTTC. Its protein is CASSPATRGPETQYF. The whole variable domain, remainder taken from reference TRBV5-4 and TRBJ2-5, is ETGVTQSPTHLIKTRGQQVTLRCSSQSGHNTVSWYQQALGQGPQFIFQYYREEENGRGNFPPRFSGLQFPNYSSELNVNALELDDSALYLCASSPATRGPETQYFGPGTRLLVL.

This clonotype was observed a handful of times. The chain uses TRBV27 and TRBJ1-1; tentatively, D is TRBD1 (5 bases). Per the germline V gene, CDR1 is MNHEY and CDR2 is SMNVEV (reference sequence). The CDR3 has 15 residues. Trimming cost V 3 bases and J 9 bases, with 20 bases left between them. Written as DNA, the CDR3 is TGTGCCAGCAGTTTGTGGTCATCTGCGGGGCAGAAAGCTTTCTTT. This gives the protein CASSLWSSAGQKAFF.

In this sample, this clonotype turned up many times. This chain uses TRBV7-2 with TRBJ1-5, with D possibly matching TRBD1 (5 bases). V lost 5 bases to trimming and J lost 3 bases, with 14 bases between them. Germline V gene lookup returns CDR1 SGHTA and CDR2 FQGNSA. CDR3 length: 15 residues. The CDR3 here is CASSPGTVYNQPQHF. The CDR3 DNA reads as TGTGCCAGCAGCCCCGGGACCGTATACAATCAGCCCCAGCATTTT.

This clonotype showed up many times. This chain joins TRBV7-2 and TRBJ1-2, with D possibly TRBD1 on 6 matching bases. The V gene's germline CDR1 is SGHTA and CDR2 FQGNSA. The CDR3 runs 14 residues. Between the trimmed V and J ends, which lost 5 bases and 5 bases, there was a span of 15 bases. The CDR3 loop is CASSRDNGKYGYTF. The DNA for the CDR3 is TGTGCCAGCAGCCGGGACAACGGGAAGTATGGCTACACCTTC.

This clonotype was counted ten times or more. J is TRBJ2-1 and V is TRBV19; 9 nucleotides agree with TRBD2. The length of the CDR3 is 14 residues. Germline CDR1 and CDR2: LNHDA and SQIVND (reference sequence). J lost 5 bases, V lost 6 bases, and 5 bases had no gene match. The CDR3 loop reads CASSNLAGNNEQFF. In DNA form, the CDR3 reads TGTGCCAGTAGCAATCTAGCGGGGAACAATGAGCAGTTCTTC.

The chain joins TRBV7-9 to TRBJ1-1; the match to TRBD1 covers 9 bases. The CDR3 has 14 amino acids. Germline V lookup: CDR1 SEHNR, CDR2 FQNEAQ (reference sequence). V shed 5 bases, J shed 6 bases, and the junction held 7 bases outside the gene matches. CDR3 nucleotides: TGTGCCAGCAGCCTAAGGACAGGGGCTTCTGAAGCTTTCTTT. Its protein product is CASSLRTGASEAFF.

In this sample, this clonotype turned up many times. The chain carries TRBV4-3 and TRBJ2-5, with 8 nucleotides matching TRBD2. The CDR3 loop spans 16 amino acids. After removal of 0 bases from V and 5 bases from J, the junction contained 8 bases not matched to a gene. The germline V gene has CDR1 LGHNA and CDR2 YSLEER. The CDR3 nucleotides read TGCGCCAGCAGCCAAGATGGACGGGGGGGCGGGGAGACCCAGTACTTC. It codes for CASSQDGRGGGETQYF.

This clonotype was observed many times. The chain combines TRBV7-9 with TRBJ2-3; no clear D gene. The CDR3 length is 13 residues. Germline V gene data show CDR1 as SEHNR and CDR2 as FQNEAQ (reference sequence). Trimming left V 2 bases short and J 6 bases short, with 9 bases between. CDR3 bases: TGTGCCAGCAGCTTAAGGGTTTGGGATACGCAGTATTTT. Its protein product is CASSLRVWDTQYF.

This clonotype showed up just a few times. The rearrangement links TRBV12-3 or TRBV12-4 to TRBJ2-7, with D possibly being TRBD2 (6 bases). Trimming left V 2 bases short and J 6 bases short, with 14 bases between. The CDR3 length is 14 residues. CDR3 loop: CASSLNLGLLEQYF. The DNA of the CDR3 is TGTGCCAGCAGTTTAAATTTGGGACTTCTCGAGCAGTACTTC.

This clonotype was counted between two and nine times. This rearrangement joins TRBV4-1 to TRBJ2-1; the D is unclear. The V gene's germline CDR1 is MGHRA and CDR2 YSYEKL. The CDR3 extends over 17 amino acids. V shed 0 bases and J shed 0 bases, with 12 bases lying between them. The chain's CDR3 is CASSQDPRRSSYNEQFF. CDR3 DNA: TGCGCCAGCAGCCAAGACCCTCGTAGGAGCTCCTACAATGAGCAGTTCTTC.

This clonotype was counted many times. The rearrangement links TRBV7-2 to TRBJ2-7, with D hard to call. The ends were cut back, 2 bases at V and 0 bases at J, with 5 bases in the middle. The CDR3 has 13 residues. Germline lookup yields CDR1 SGHTA and CDR2 FQGNSA. The chain's CDR3 is CASSLTDSYEQYF. CDR3 DNA sequence: TGTGCCAGCAGCTTAACAGACTCCTACGAGCAGTACTTC.

This chain links TRBV28 with TRBJ1-5, with D perhaps matching TRBD1 (5 bases). Germline CDR1 and CDR2: MDHEN and SYDVKM. Trimming cost V 6 bases and J 6 bases, with 9 bases left between them. The CDR3 contains 12 residues. The CDR3: CASRGGTQPQHF. The CDR3 region has the DNA TGTGCCAGCAGGGGGGGGACTCAGCCCCAGCATTTT.

This clonotype appeared a few times. This rearrangement joins TRBV7-2 to TRBJ1-6; D is unclear. Germline V gene lookup returns CDR1 SGHTA and CDR2 FQGNSA. Trimming stripped 6 bases from V and 8 bases from J, with 11 bases between. This CDR3 contains 13 residues. CDR3 nucleotide sequence: TGTGCCAGCAGAATCTTAGAATATTCACCCCTCCACTTT. Translating gives CASRILEYSPLHF.

The sample holds a few counts of this clonotype. The chain joins TRBV3-1 to TRBJ1-4; D is perhaps TRBD1 (6 bases). This CDR3 comprises 15 residues. With 3 bases removed from V and 8 bases from J, the gap between germline ends came to 16 bases. Germline CDR1 reads LGHDT; CDR2 reads YNNKEL (reference sequence). CDR3 coding DNA: TGTGCCAGCAGCCAGGATGGGACATTGGCGGAAAAACTGTTTTTT. Translation: CASSQDGTLAEKLFF.

This clonotype was counted ten times or more. V usage is TRBV7-2 and J usage is TRBJ1-6, with a possible D match to TRBD1 (5 bases). V lost 2 bases, J lost 0 bases, and 5 bases lay in between. The germline CDR1 and CDR2 sequences are SGHTA and FQGNSA. The CDR3 extends over 15 amino acids. The CDR3, as DNA: TGTGCCAGCAGCTTAAGGGGCTCCTATAATTCACCCCTCCACTTT. It encodes CASSLRGSYNSPLHF.

This clonotype has a count of ten or more. CDR3 residues: CASSSGTGHQPQHF. CDR3 nucleotide sequence: TGTGCCAGCAGCTCCGGGACAGGCCATCAGCCCCAGCATTTT. The chain combines TRBV7-2 with TRBJ1-5; TRBD1 aligns across 8 bases. Germline V gene lookup returns CDR1 SGHTA and CDR2 FQGNSA. V trimming: 4 bases; J trimming: 5 bases; junction bases outside the gene matches: 4. The CDR3 extends over 14 amino acids.

This clonotype was observed a few times. The chain has TRBV20-1 and TRBJ2-7; weak D call: TRBD2 (7 bases). The CDR3 is 15 residues long. The V and J ends lost 6 bases and 1 base respectively, with 19 bases between them. CDR1 is DFQATT and CDR2 is SNEGSKA in the germline V gene (reference sequence). CDR3 sequence reads: CSARRPGGLSYEQYF. The CDR3 DNA reads TGCAGTGCAAGACGTCCGGGGGGCCTGTCCTACGAGCAGTACTTC.

Many counts were recorded for this clonotype. The chain couples TRBV24-1 to TRBJ1-6, with a possible D match to TRBD1 (5 bases). Germline CDR1 KGHDR, CDR2 SFDVKD. V dropped 4 bases and J dropped 8 bases, with 8 bases sitting between them. This CDR3 comprises 13 residues. The CDR3 DNA reads as TGTGCCACCAGTGAAGGGGTGGATTCACCCCTCCACTTT. Translating it yields CATSEGVDSPLHF.

This clonotype was recorded many times. CDR3 amino acids: CATSDSGQTIQFF. CDR3 DNA sequence: TGTGCCACCAGTGACTCGGGACAGACGATCCAGTTCTTC. The V and J genes are TRBV24-1 and TRBJ2-1; 7 positions match TRBD1. Germline trimming cut 4 bases from V and 13 bases from J; bases unmatched to any gene: 9. The V gene's germline CDR1 is KGHDR and CDR2 SFDVKD. The CDR3 consists of 13 residues.

This clonotype has a count of ten or more. The genes are TRBV7-2 and TRBJ2-2; TRBD1 matches at 12 bases. Looked up from germline, CDR1 is SGHTA and CDR2 is FQGNSA. V gave up 4 bases and J gave up 6 bases; unmatched junction bases: 9. This CDR3 spans 17 amino acids. The CDR3, as DNA: TGTGCCAGCAGCTCTTTACCGGGACAGGGGGCGGCCGGGGAGCTGTTTTTT. Amino acids: CASSSLPGQGAAGELFF.

This clonotype was found many times. This chain links TRBV7-2 with TRBJ2-3; 16 nucleotides line up with TRBD2. Per germline, CDR1 SGHTA and CDR2 FQGNSA. After removal of 6 bases from V and 3 bases from J, the junction contained 15 bases not matched to a gene. CDR3 length: 20 amino acids. CDR3 protein: CASRLAGTSGGAMGTDTQYF. CDR3 sequence (DNA): TGTGCCAGCAGGCTCGCCGGGACTAGCGGGGGGGCGATGGGTACAGATACGCAGTATTTT.

The gene calls are TRBV9 and TRBJ1-2; D uncertain. Between the trimmed V and J ends, which lost 4 bases and 0 bases, there was a span of 10 bases. CDR3 length equals 14 residues. The germline V gene has CDR1 SGDLS and CDR2 YYNGEE. The CDR3 region has the DNA TGTGCCAGCAGCCCGCCGTGGACTAACTATGGCTACACCTTC. Encoded protein: CASSPPWTNYGYTF.

The chain uses TRBV28 and TRBJ1-4; D is perhaps TRBD1 (5 bases). The V and J ends lost 5 bases and 3 bases respectively, with 13 bases between them. Germline V gene sequence: CDR1 MDHEN, CDR2 SYDVKM. CDR3 length: 15 residues. This CDR3 reads CASSANGGANEKLFF. The DNA of the CDR3 is TGTGCCAGCAGTGCGAACGGGGGAGCTAATGAAAAACTGTTTTTT.

This clonotype has a handful of counts. The V gene is TRBV19, the J gene TRBJ1-5; D call uncertain. Germline CDR1 and CDR2: LNHDA and SQIVND (reference sequence). This CDR3 is 16 amino acids long. With 7 bases removed from V and 1 base from J, the gap between germline ends came to 17 bases. CDR3: CASKPFEGASNQPQHF. For the CDR3, the DNA is TGTGCCAGTAAACCATTCGAGGGAGCGAGCAATCAGCCCCAGCATTTT.

This clonotype was observed many times. The chain links TRBV6-6 to TRBJ1-5, with D perhaps TRBD1 (5 bases). V gave up 0 bases and J gave up 5 bases, with 5 bases separating them. In germline, CDR1 is MNHNY, CDR2 SVGAGI (reference sequence). The CDR3 has 13 amino acids. The CDR3 DNA reads as TGTGCCAGCAGTTACTCAGGGGATCAGCCCCAGCATTTT. It yields the protein CASSYSGDQPQHF.

This sequence joins TRBV10-3 and TRBJ2-3; no clear D gene. The germline gives CDR1 ENHRY, CDR2 SYGVKD. The ends were cut back, 4 bases at V and 2 bases at J, with 10 bases in the middle. The CDR3 runs 14 residues. As DNA, the CDR3 is TGTGCCATCAGTGGGAGAGCAGACACAGATACGCAGTATTTT. It specifies CAISGRADTDTQYF.

The CDR3 sequence is CASSERAERREQYF. CDR3 DNA: TGTGCCAGCAGTGAACGGGCAGAGCGCAGGGAGCAGTACTTC. This sequence joins TRBV6-1 and TRBJ2-7; no reliable D call. The CDR3 has 14 amino acids. Germline loops: CDR1 MNHNS, CDR2 SASEGT. Trimming took 2 bases from V and 7 from J, leaving 15 bases between them.

The chain recombines TRBV7-2 with TRBJ1-2; 8 bases line up with TRBD1. The CDR3 length is 15 residues. The junction had 10 bases not matched to a gene; V was cut back by 5 bases and J by 5 bases. The germline CDR1 and CDR2 sequences are SGHTA and FQGNSA. CDR3 region: CASSRDRTLFYGYTF. The CDR3 DNA reads as TGTGCCAGCAGCCGGGACAGGACCCTTTTTTATGGCTACACCTTC.

This clonotype has a count of ten or more. The junction shows a germline mismatch at one end, possibly a read error. This rearrangement joins TRBV7-7 to TRBJ2-2; 8 nucleotides agree with TRBD1. Germline V gene sequence: CDR1 SSHAT, CDR2 FNYEAQ (reference sequence). CDR3 length equals 17 residues. CDR3: CASSHAFGTGNTGELFF. CDR3 nucleotide sequence: TGTGCTAGCAGCCACGCATTCGGGACAGGGAACACCGGGGAGCTGTTTTTT.